A selection of T cell receptor beta chains follows, all from one sample in a study of T cell repertoires in cytomegalovirus infection. One entry per CDR3 protein results from TCRdb running MiXCR on the reads. Seen here are a few hundred thousand distinct CDR3 sequences, about 26% observed once, and the top ten hold about 12%. The specimen sequenced was PBMCs. These receptors were collected from a human donor in good health (CMV status not recorded). Some clones in this sample may be carry-over from other donors' samples. The CDR3 runs from the conserved cysteine through the conserved F or W. Each record gives: D gene, clone size, J gene, V gene, CDR3 DNA, CDR3 protein. The D gene is left open where the match is weak. Only some rows state a clone size, as once, few, many or a class for expanded clones.

>TRBD2|once|TRBJ2-1|TRBV9
TGTGCCAGCAGTGCCCGGACTAGCGGGAGAGGAGAGCAGTTCTTC
CASSARTSGRGEQFF
>-|-|TRBJ1-1|TRBV28
TGTGCCAGCAGGGGGACAAACACTGAAGCTTTCTTT
CASRGTNTEAFF
>-|-|TRBJ1-1|TRBV5-1
TGCGCCAGCAGAACGGACAGAACTGAAGCTTTCTTT
CASRTDRTEAFF
>-|few|TRBJ2-7|TRBV5-1
TGCGCCAGCAGCTTGGCCGACCCTCGGGAGCAGTACTTC
CASSLADPREQYF
>TRBD1|-|TRBJ2-3|TRBV12-3/TRBV12-4
TGTGCCAGCAGTTTAGGGACAGGGGGCGGTACGCAGTATTTT
CASSLGTGGGTQYF
>-|few|TRBJ2-6|TRBV9
TGTGCCAGCAGCGCCGCCTCGGGGGCTTCTGGGGCCAACGTCCTGACTTTC
CASSAASGASGANVLTF
>TRBD2|-|TRBJ2-2|TRBV7-2
TGTGCCAGCAGCAAGGGACTAGCGGGAATCGGGGAGCTGTTTTTT
CASSKGLAGIGELFF
>TRBD1|-|TRBJ2-2|TRBV7-6
TGTGCCAGCAGCTTAGAGACAGGGGGCGTTATCGGGGAGCTGTTTTTT
CASSLETGGVIGELFF
>-|-|TRBJ2-3|TRBV6-2/TRBV6-3
TGTGCCAGCCGAGCGTGGGGCCCGCAGTATTTT
CASRAWGPQYF
>-|-|TRBJ2-1|TRBV28
TGTGCCAGCGGTGGACTTTCCATATCCTACAATGAGCAGTTCTTC
CASGGLSISYNEQFF
>-|few|TRBJ2-2|TRBV10-3
TGTGCCATCAGTGGAGGGGCCGGGGAGCTGTTTTTT
CAISGGAGELFF
>TRBD2|few|TRBJ2-5|TRBV11-3
TGTGCCAGCAGGACTAGCGGTAAAGAGACCCAGTACTTC
CASRTSGKETQYF
>-|-|TRBJ1-5|TRBV2
TGTGCCAGCAGGGAAGGGGGTCGACGGGACAATCAGCCCCAGCATTTT
CASREGGRRDNQPQHF
>TRBD1|-|TRBJ1-1|TRBV27
TGTGCCAGCGGGGACAGGGCTGTGAACACTGAAGCTTTCTTT
CASGDRAVNTEAFF
>TRBD1|-|TRBJ1-5|TRBV19
TGTGCCACCCACCATGAGGGACAGATTAATAGCAATCAGCCCCAGCATTTT
CATHHEGQINSNQPQHF
>-|-|TRBJ2-1|TRBV12-3/TRBV12-4
TGTGCCAGCAGTTTAACTGGGACTGCCTACAATGAGCAGTTCTTC
CASSLTGTAYNEQFF
>TRBD1|-|TRBJ1-2|TRBV28
TGTGCCAGCAGTTCAGGGGGCGCGGTAATATTGTCGTATGGCTACACCTTC
CASSSGGAVILSYGYTF
>-|few|TRBJ1-2|TRBV28
TGTGCCAGCAACGGTTCCCCCAACTATGGCTACACCTTC
CASNGSPNYGYTF
>-|many|TRBJ2-3|TRBV7-2
TGTGCCAGCAGCCGGGCCAACACAGATACGCAGTATTTT
CASSRANTDTQYF
>-|many|TRBJ1-2|TRBV7-8
TGTGCCAGCAGCTTCTCCTTGACAGGACGTAACTATGGCTACACCTTC
CASSFSLTGRNYGYTF
>-|-|TRBJ2-5|TRBV13
TGTGCCAGCAGCGGCATGACGGGAGTAGGAGAGACCCAGTACTTC
CASSGMTGVGETQYF
>TRBD1|-|TRBJ1-1|TRBV11-2
TGTGCCAGCAGTGACAGGGTGAAGGGAGCTGAAGCTTTCTTT
CASSDRVKGAEAFF
>TRBD1|few|TRBJ1-2|TRBV20-1
TGCAGTGCATCGGACAGGGCCGATGGCTACACCTTC
CSASDRADGYTF
>-|-|TRBJ1-5|TRBV29-1
TGCAGCGTTCGGGAGTTCGATCAGCCCCAGCATTTT
CSVREFDQPQHF
>TRBD1|few|TRBJ1-2|TRBV2
TGTGCCAGCAGCCGGGACAGCCAAAATGGCTACACCTTC
CASSRDSQNGYTF
>-|-|TRBJ2-4|TRBV11-2
TGTGCCAGCAGCCTCCTCGACTCCCCACTAGCCAAAAACATTCAGTACTTC
CASSLLDSPLAKNIQYF
>TRBD2|-|TRBJ2-5|TRBV12-3/TRBV12-4
TGTGCCAGCAGTTTGAATAGCGGGGCCAGAGAGACCCAGTACTTC
CASSLNSGARETQYF
>-|-|TRBJ1-4|TRBV15
TGTGCCACCAGCAGGGTGGGCAGAGACGAAAAACTGTTTTTT
CATSRVGRDEKLFF
>-|-|TRBJ2-7|TRBV27
TGTGCCAGCAGCCATAACGGGATAACCTACGAGCAGTACTTC
CASSHNGITYEQYF
>-|-|TRBJ2-1|TRBV19
TGTGCCAGTAGTATGGTGGGAAGAGTAAACAATGAGCAGTTCTTC
CASSMVGRVNNEQFF
>-|-|TRBJ1-2|TRBV19
TGTGCCAGTAGTATTAACCGGGGGACCGAGTATCGGGGCTACACCTTC
CASSINRGTEYRGYTF
>-|-|TRBJ1-4|TRBV11-3
TGTGCCAGCAGCCCTGCTGCGGGGGCTGCTAATGAAAAACTGTTTTTT
CASSPAAGAANEKLFF
>-|-|TRBJ2-1|TRBV5-6
TGTGCCAGCAGCTTGGTTGCAGTCCAGCAGTTCTTC
CASSLVAVQQFF
>-|few|TRBJ1-2|TRBV6-8
TGTGCCAGCAGACCTTTTGGAGACAGCCGAAACTATGGCTACACCTTC
CASRPFGDSRNYGYTF
>TRBD2|-|TRBJ2-5|TRBV7-9
TGTGCCAGCAGCTTAGCCGGACCACTAGCGGGAGAGACCCAGTACTTC
CASSLAGPLAGETQYF
>-|-|TRBJ1-4|TRBV2
TGTGCCAGCGACCGGGACATAGGTGAAAAACTGTTTTTT
CASDRDIGEKLFF
>TRBD2|many|TRBJ2-7|TRBV7-6
TGTGCCAGCAGCCTGGAACCACGGGAGGGCGGTTACGAGCAGTACTTC
CASSLEPREGGYEQYF
>TRBD1|many|TRBJ2-2|TRBV12-3/TRBV12-4
TGTGCCAGCAACAGGGGACCGGGGCCCGGGGAGCTGTTTTTT
CASNRGPGPGELFF
>-|-|TRBJ1-1|TRBV11-2
TGTGCCAGCAGCTTCCAGGGGTCTGAAGCTTTCTTT
CASSFQGSEAFF
>-|few|TRBJ2-7|TRBV6-1
TGTGCCAGCACCTACAGGGTGTTAGCCTACGAGCAGTACTTC
CASTYRVLAYEQYF
>-|many|TRBJ2-7|TRBV7-2
TGTGCCAGCAGCTTAGATCTCAGCTCCTACGAGCAGTACTTC
CASSLDLSSYEQYF
>TRBD2|-|TRBJ2-3|TRBV12-3/TRBV12-4
TGTGCCAGCACCCTTAGCGGGCTTCGCCAGTATTTT
CASTLSGLRQYF
>TRBD1|many|TRBJ1-4|TRBV7-2
TGTGCCAGCAGCCGAAACTATCCGGACAGGGTAACTAATGAAAAACTGTTTTTT
CASSRNYPDRVTNEKLFF
>-|-|TRBJ2-1|TRBV7-8
TGTGCCAGCAGCTTAGTTGGGGGAAACAATGAGCAGTTCTTC
CASSLVGGNNEQFF
>TRBD1|-|TRBJ1-2|TRBV10-3
TGTGCCACGTCAAGGGACAGGAACTATGGCTACACCTTC
CATSRDRNYGYTF
>-|-|TRBJ2-7|TRBV29-1
TGCAGCGCTGAAGACGGCTCCTACGAGCAGTACTTC
CSAEDGSYEQYF
>TRBD2|many|TRBJ2-1|TRBV7-2
TGTGCCACTAGCGGGAGCTCCTACAATGAGCAGTTCTTC
CATSGSSYNEQFF
>-|-|TRBJ2-6|TRBV5-1
TGCGCCAGCAGCTTGAAAGACAGGCGCATTAACTCTGGGGCCAACGTCCTGACTTTC
CASSLKDRRINSGANVLTF
>TRBD2|-|TRBJ2-1|TRBV28
TGTGCCAGCAGTTTCTCTTACTCTAGCGGTTGGAACAATGAGCAGTTCTTC
CASSFSYSSGWNNEQFF
>TRBD2|many|TRBJ2-1|TRBV7-9
TGTGCCAGCAGTCCCGGGGTAGCGGGCGTACTGGCCCCCGGGTTCTTC
CASSPGVAGVLAPGFF
>TRBD1|-|TRBJ2-1|TRBV24-1
TGTGCCACCAGTGATTACTCCGGGACAGGGGACAATGAGCAGTTCTTC
CATSDYSGTGDNEQFF
>-|many|TRBJ1-4|TRBV7-2
TGTGCCAGCAGGCGAGATTCCTGGGCAACGGGTGAAAAACTGTTTTTT
CASRRDSWATGEKLFF
>-|many|TRBJ1-2|TRBV6-1
TGTGCCAGCAGGGGGGGCCGGGACTATGGCTACACCTTC
CASRGGRDYGYTF
>-|-|TRBJ1-2|TRBV11-2
TGTGCCAGCAGCTTAGACCGGAGGGGGTATGATGGCTACACCTTC
CASSLDRRGYDGYTF